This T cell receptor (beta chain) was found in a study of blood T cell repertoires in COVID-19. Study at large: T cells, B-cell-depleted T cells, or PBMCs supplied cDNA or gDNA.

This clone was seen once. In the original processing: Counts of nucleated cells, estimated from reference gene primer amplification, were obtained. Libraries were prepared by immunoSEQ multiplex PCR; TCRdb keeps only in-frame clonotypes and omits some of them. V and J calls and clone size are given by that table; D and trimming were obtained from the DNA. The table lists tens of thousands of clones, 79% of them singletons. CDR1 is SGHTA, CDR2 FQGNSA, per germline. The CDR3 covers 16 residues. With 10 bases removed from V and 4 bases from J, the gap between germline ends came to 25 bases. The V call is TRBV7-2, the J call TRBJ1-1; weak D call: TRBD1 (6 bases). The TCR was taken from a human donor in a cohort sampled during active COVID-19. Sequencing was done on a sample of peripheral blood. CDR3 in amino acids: CATVNPGQPPGTEAFF. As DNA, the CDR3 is TGTGCCACCGTGAACCCCGGACAGCCCCCTGGCACTGAAGCTTTCTTT. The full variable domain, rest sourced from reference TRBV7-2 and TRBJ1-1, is GAGVSQSPSNKVTEKGKDVELRCDPISGHTALYWYRQSLGQGLEFLIYFQGNSAPDKSGLPSDRFSAERTGGSVSTLTIQRTQQEDSAVYLCATVNPGQPPGTEAFFGQGTRLTVV.